Included here is one T cell receptor (beta chain) sequence, with context. Its cognate antigen is unknown. As processed by the authors: Filtering differed, since immunoSEQ gave only junction sequences and no quality scores. Some clones are missing from TCRdb's copy, which holds only in-frame ones; the method was immunoSEQ multiplex PCR. The DNA was the basis for D and trimming; V, J and clone size are from that table. The sample includes about 1.1 million clones, about four fifths of them seen just once. The data originate from a study of shared clonotypes between healthy human individuals. Study results and caveats: Sharing across four donors was seen in roughly 5% of naive CD4 clonotypes.

The CDR3 runs to 14 residues. J gave up 7 bases and V 10 bases, and 11 bases lay outside the gene matches. CDR1 is SNHLY, CDR2 FYNNEI, per germline. The material sequenced was memory CD4+ T cells from PBMCs. The subset was: CD45RA-negative fraction. V usage is TRBV2 and J usage is TRBJ2-2; 8 nucleotides line up with TRBD1. The receptor's source is a man aged 18 to 35 in good health. Some clones in this sample may be carry-over from other donors' samples. Here the CDR3 DNA reads TGTGCCACTAACCAGGGGGCGATTGACGGGGAGCTGTTTTTT. Translating gives CATNQGAIDGELFF.